The rows below give T cell receptor beta chains drawn from one sample of a study of blood T cells in healthy people across ages. Each CDR3 protein gets one entry after TCRdb re-called the 5' RACE reads with MiXCR. The sample includes hundreds of thousands of distinct CDR3 sequences, over 20% of them seen just once. The sample taken for sequencing was blood. These receptors all stem from a man aged 65 to 79 in good health. Both conserved end residues are part of each CDR3. A D gene is named only where the DNA matches it firmly. Size values are once, few and many counts, or a class for expanded clones, and some rows have none.

TRBD2	TRBV5-1	TRBJ2-2	few	TGCGCCAGCAGCTTGGGTCTTCTAGCGGATACCGGGGAGCTGTTTTTT	CASSLGLLADTGELFF
TRBD1	TRBV5-5	TRBJ2-7	-	TGTGCCAGCAGCCGCTCCCCGGGACAGGTACCCTACGAGCAGTACTTC	CASSRSPGQVPYEQYF
-	TRBV15	TRBJ2-3	few	TGTGCCACCAGCAGAGATGTAACGGGGGGCGGAACTAGCACAGATACGCAGTATTTT	CATSRDVTGGGTSTDTQYF
TRBD2	TRBV5-1	TRBJ2-1	-	TGCGCCAGCAGCTATACCCTAGCGGGAGGGGTCAATGAGCAGTTCTTC	CASSYTLAGGVNEQFF
-	TRBV5-4	TRBJ1-6	few	TGTGCCAGCAGCCTGGGACGGGATGATTCACCCCTCCACTTT	CASSLGRDDSPLHF
TRBD1	TRBV20-1	TRBJ2-5	-	TGCAGTGCTAAACAGGGGAGAGAGACCCAGTACTTC	CSAKQGRETQYF
TRBD2	TRBV2	TRBJ2-2	-	TGTGCCAGCAGTGAACGCGGGAGGGCCGGGGAGCTGTTTTTT	CASSERGRAGELFF
TRBD2	TRBV7-2	TRBJ2-5	-	TGTGCCAGCAGAAAGACAGCGGGGGAGACCCAGTACTTC	CASRKTAGETQYF
-	TRBV5-6	TRBJ1-1	-	TGTGCCAGCAGCTTCGGGGTAGGCACTGAAGCTTTCTTT	CASSFGVGTEAFF
TRBD2	TRBV5-1	TRBJ2-7	few	TGCGCCAGCAGCCTGGGTACGGCGGGGGACGAGCAGTACTTC	CASSLGTAGDEQYF
TRBD2	TRBV7-9	TRBJ2-5	-	TGTGCCAACAGCTTAGAGCCCGGGAGGGCCAGGGGAGAGACCCAGTACTTC	CANSLEPGRARGETQYF
-	TRBV7-9	TRBJ2-5	-	TGTGCCAGCAGCCCAGGAGCTAGATTTGAGACCCAGTACTTC	CASSPGARFETQYF
TRBD1	TRBV7-9	TRBJ2-4	-	TGTGCCAGCAGCTTAGCGGCCACAGGGGGCTTAAACATTCAGTACTTC	CASSLAATGGLNIQYF
TRBD1	TRBV20-1	TRBJ1-1	few	TGCAGTGCATTTACAGGGGGCGCCGTGAACACTGAAGCTTTCTTT	CSAFTGGAVNTEAFF
-	TRBV29-1	TRBJ2-2	-	TGCAGCGTGATACGGGACAAGAACACCGGGGAGCTGTTTTTT	CSVIRDKNTGELFF
TRBD2	TRBV5-1	TRBJ2-1	-	TGCGCCAGCAGCTTGGTTGCTAGCGGGACTTTCAATGAGCAGTTCTTC	CASSLVASGTFNEQFF
TRBD2	TRBV30	TRBJ2-5	few	TGTGCCTGGAGTTATTTAGCGGGAATAACGGAGGAGACCCAGTACTTC	CAWSYLAGITEETQYF
-	TRBV9	TRBJ2-5	-	TGTGCCAGCAGCGTAGACTACGGGGCCCAGTACTTC	CASSVDYGAQYF
-	TRBV6-1	TRBJ1-2	-	TGTGCCAGCAGTGAACCCGGTAAAGACTACTATGGCTACACCTTC	CASSEPGKDYYGYTF
TRBD2	TRBV4-1	TRBJ2-1	-	TGCGCCAGCAGCCAAGGAATAGCGGGCCCCAATGAGCAGTTCTTC	CASSQGIAGPNEQFF
-	TRBV5-1	TRBJ2-7	few	TGCGCCAGCAGCTTGCGCTATTCGGGGTACGAGCAGTACTTC	CASSLRYSGYEQYF
TRBD1	TRBV27	TRBJ2-3	-	TGTGCCAGCAGTAGTCGGGACAGGTACACAGATACGCAGTATTTT	CASSSRDRYTDTQYF
TRBD2	TRBV28	TRBJ2-1	many	TGTGCCACCCATCCGGCGGGAGCTGGTGAGCAGTTCTTC	CATHPAGAGEQFF
-	TRBV11-2	TRBJ1-4	many	TGTGCCAGCAGCTTTGCAGGGCGGGGTGAAAAACTGTTTTTT	CASSFAGRGEKLFF
TRBD1	TRBV5-5	TRBJ2-2	-	TGTGCCAGCAGCTCGGACAGGGCCGGGGAGCTGTTTTTT	CASSSDRAGELFF
-	TRBV7-3	TRBJ1-1	few	TGTGCCAGCAGCCCGGGATCGATGAACACTGAAGCTTTCTTT	CASSPGSMNTEAFF
TRBD1	TRBV6-2/TRBV6-3	TRBJ2-2	few	TGTGCCAGCAGTTACTCGCGGACAGGGGGCACCGGGGAGCTGTTTTTT	CASSYSRTGGTGELFF
TRBD2	TRBV13	TRBJ2-7	-	TGTGCCAGCAGCACCTCGGGAGCGGGAGTGTCTCACGAGCAGTACTTC	CASSTSGAGVSHEQYF
TRBD1	TRBV6-5	TRBJ2-1	few	TGTGCCAGCACCACAGGGGGCTTGTATGAGCAGTTCTTC	CASTTGGLYEQFF
-	TRBV20-1	TRBJ2-5	-	TGCAGTGCTATAGACCTGGGAGAGACCCAGTACTTC	CSAIDLGETQYF
TRBD1	TRBV6-2/TRBV6-3	TRBJ2-5	many	TGTGCCAGCAGCCACCGGACAGGGAACTCAGAGACCCAGTACTTC	CASSHRTGNSETQYF
TRBD2	TRBV29-1	TRBJ2-1	few	TGCAGCGTTGACGGGGGGGGATCCTACAATGAGCAGTTCTTC	CSVDGGGSYNEQFF
TRBD2	TRBV14	TRBJ2-1	-	TGTGCCAGCAGCCAACCCGGACTAGCGGGAATGAATGAGCAGTTCTTC	CASSQPGLAGMNEQFF
TRBD2	TRBV4-1	TRBJ2-2	-	TGTGCCAGCAGCCAAGGGACTAGCGGCCTGAGGAACACCGGGGAGCTGTTTTTT	CASSQGTSGLRNTGELFF
-	TRBV7-2	TRBJ2-7	-	TGTGCCAGCAGCTTTCCCGGGTCCAACGAGCAGTACTTC	CASSFPGSNEQYF
-	TRBV29-1	TRBJ2-5	-	TGCAGCGTTGAAGACCTTTTAGAGACCCAGTACTTC	CSVEDLLETQYF
TRBD1	TRBV9	TRBJ1-4	few	TGTGCCAGCAGCGTAGGCAGGGGGCAGGGTGAAAAACTGTTTTTT	CASSVGRGQGEKLFF
-	TRBV20-1	TRBJ2-7	-	TGCAGTGCTAGGGAGGCAGGTGGAAGGGGGTACGAGCAGTACTTC	CSAREAGGRGYEQYF
TRBD2	TRBV18	TRBJ2-3	-	TGTGCCAGCTCACCAACACTGGGCGGGAGCGCTCCAGATACGCAGTATTTT	CASSPTLGGSAPDTQYF
-	TRBV2	TRBJ2-6	few	TGTGCCCGCAAGCTTACCGGGACCGATTTCGTCGGGGCCAACGTCCTGACTTTC	CARKLTGTDFVGANVLTF
-	TRBV12-3/TRBV12-4	TRBJ2-7	-	TGTGCCAGCACCACAAGGGGGTACGTCGAGCAGTACTTC	CASTTRGYVEQYF
TRBD2	TRBV30	TRBJ2-7	few	TGTGCCTGGAGTGCTAGCGGATCCACCTACGAGCAGTACTTC	CAWSASGSTYEQYF
TRBD2	TRBV3-1	TRBJ2-3	-	TGTGCCAGCAGCCCGGGACTAGCGAGGACAGATACGCAGTATTTT	CASSPGLARTDTQYF
-	TRBV7-2	TRBJ1-2	few	TGTGCCAGCAGCTTAGGTAGCAGGGTGTACTATGGCTACACCTTC	CASSLGSRVYYGYTF
-	TRBV20-1	TRBJ2-3	-	TGCAGTGGACAGGGGATAAGAGCGGGAGGTTTGGATACGCAGTATTTT	CSGQGIRAGGLDTQYF
-	TRBV10-3	TRBJ2-5	many	TGTGCCATCAGTGGAGACAGGGAGGTAGAGACCCAGTACTTC	CAISGDREVETQYF
-	TRBV6-1	TRBJ2-7	few	TGTGCCAGCAGTGAAGTTGCGGGACCCATTGGGAAGCAGTACTTC	CASSEVAGPIGKQYF
-	TRBV7-9	TRBJ2-7	-	TGCGCCACCGCGGAAGGGGGCGAGCAGTACTTC	CATAEGGEQYF
-	TRBV29-1	TRBJ1-2	-	TGCAGCGTTCCCCGCGGGACACACTATGGCTACACCTTC	CSVPRGTHYGYTF
-	TRBV6-6	TRBJ1-1	few	TGTGCCAGCAATCCTTTTAGGGGCACTGAAGCTTTCTTT	CASNPFRGTEAFF
TRBD2	TRBV3-1	TRBJ2-1	few	TGTGCCAGCAGCCAAGATGGGAGCGGGAGTAATAATGAGCAGTTCTTC	CASSQDGSGSNNEQFF
TRBD2	TRBV20-1	TRBJ2-1	-	TGCAGTGCTAACGGACTAGCGGGATACAATGAGCAGTTCTTC	CSANGLAGYNEQFF
TRBD2	TRBV20-1	TRBJ2-3	-	TGCAGTGCTTTTGGGGGCCTAGCGGGAGAAAACACAGATACGCAGTATTTT	CSAFGGLAGENTDTQYF